Reported below is one T cell receptor beta chain. Source study methods: Nucleated cell number was recorded as an estimate derived from reference gene primer amplification. Repertoires were generated with immunoSEQ multiplex PCR, while TCRdb's copy carries only in-frame clones and drops some. Clonal size and the V and J genes are those of that table, whereas D and trimming came from the DNA. The sample gives 200,000 to 300,000 clones, roughly 87% of which show up once; roughly 0.8% is in the top ten. The CDR3 consists of 14 residues. Germline V gene data show CDR1 as SGHRS and CDR2 as YFSETQ. Trimming removed 4 bases from V and 1 base from J; junction bases left unmatched: 5. The source of the sample is a study of blood T cell repertoires in COVID-19. On the study more broadly: There were acute and convalescent COVID-19 samples, and they came from the United States, Italy and Spain. Sources were T cells, B-cell-depleted T cells, or PBMCs; the material itself was cDNA or gDNA.

The sample taken for sequencing was peripheral blood. The chain recombines TRBV5-1 with TRBJ2-7; TRBD2 aligns across 7 bases. The receptor was isolated from a woman younger than 45 with acute or convalescent COVID-19. The CDR3 DNA reads TGCGCCAGCAGCCCTAGAGCGGGATCCTACGAGCAGTACTTC. Translating it yields CASSPRAGSYEQYF.